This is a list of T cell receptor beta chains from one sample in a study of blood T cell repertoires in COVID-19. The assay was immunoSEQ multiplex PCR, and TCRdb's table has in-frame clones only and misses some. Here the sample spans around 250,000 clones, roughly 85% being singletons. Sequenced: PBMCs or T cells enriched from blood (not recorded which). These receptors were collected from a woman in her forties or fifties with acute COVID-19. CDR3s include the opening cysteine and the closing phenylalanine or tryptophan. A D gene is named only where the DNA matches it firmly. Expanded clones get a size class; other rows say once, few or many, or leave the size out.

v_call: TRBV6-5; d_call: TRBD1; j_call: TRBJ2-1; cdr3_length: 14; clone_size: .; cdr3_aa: CASCRQGPYNEQFF; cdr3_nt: TGTGCCAGCTGTCGACAGGGTCCCTACAATGAGCAGTTCTTC
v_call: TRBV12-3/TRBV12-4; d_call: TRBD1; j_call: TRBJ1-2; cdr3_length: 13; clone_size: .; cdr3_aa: CASTPGTGNGYTF; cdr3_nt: TGTGCCAGCACCCCCGGGACAGGGAATGGCTACACCTTC
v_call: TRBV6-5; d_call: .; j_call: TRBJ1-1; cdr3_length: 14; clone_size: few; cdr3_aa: CASSFRWGVDEAFF; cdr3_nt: TGTGCCAGCAGCTTCAGGTGGGGAGTGGATGAAGCTTTCTTT
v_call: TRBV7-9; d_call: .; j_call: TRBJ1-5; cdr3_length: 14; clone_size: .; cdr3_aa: CASSPGQPNQPQHF; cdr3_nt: TGTGCCAGCAGCCCCGGACAGCCCAATCAGCCCCAGCATTTT
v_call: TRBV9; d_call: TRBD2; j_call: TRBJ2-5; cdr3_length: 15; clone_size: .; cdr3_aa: CASSVGAGLSGTQYF; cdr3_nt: TGTGCCAGCAGCGTAGGAGCGGGGCTCAGCGGGACCCAGTACTTC
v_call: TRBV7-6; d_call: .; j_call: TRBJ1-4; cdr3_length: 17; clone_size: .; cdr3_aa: CASSLRVARRMNEKLFF; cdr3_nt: TGTGCCAGCAGCTTAAGAGTAGCACGGAGGATGAATGAAAAACTGTTTTTT
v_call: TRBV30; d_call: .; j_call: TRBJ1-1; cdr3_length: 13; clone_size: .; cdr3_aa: CAWSVRGLGEAFF; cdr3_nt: TGTGCCTGGAGTGTAAGGGGTCTGGGTGAAGCTTTCTTT
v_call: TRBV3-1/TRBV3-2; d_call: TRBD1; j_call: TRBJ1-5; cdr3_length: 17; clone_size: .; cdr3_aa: CASSHPDRGGRNQPQHF; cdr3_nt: TGTGCCAGCAGCCACCCAGACAGGGGCGGTCGGAATCAGCCCCAGCATTTT
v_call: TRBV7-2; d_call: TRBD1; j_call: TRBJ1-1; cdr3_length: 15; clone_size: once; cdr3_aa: CASSLGQGLNTEAFF; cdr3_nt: TGTGCCAGCAGCTTGGGACAGGGACTGAACACTGAAGCTTTCTTT
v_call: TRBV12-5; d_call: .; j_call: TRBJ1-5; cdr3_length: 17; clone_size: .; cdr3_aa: CASGLVTTANSNQPQHF; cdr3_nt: TGTGCTAGTGGTTTGGTAACGACAGCTAATAGCAATCAGCCCCAGCATTTT
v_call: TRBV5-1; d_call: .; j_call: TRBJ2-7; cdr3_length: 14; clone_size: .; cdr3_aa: CASSWGQSSYEQYF; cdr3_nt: TGCGCCAGCAGCTGGGGACAATCCTCCTACGAGCAGTACTTC
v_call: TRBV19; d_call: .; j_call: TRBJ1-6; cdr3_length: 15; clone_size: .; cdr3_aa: CASSYRDLRNSPLHF; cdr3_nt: TGTGCCAGTAGTTACCGGGACTTAAGAAATTCACCCCTCCACTTT
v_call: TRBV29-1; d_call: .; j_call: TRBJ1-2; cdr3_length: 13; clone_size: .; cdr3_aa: CSVYDVTGYGYTF; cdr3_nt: TGCAGCGTTTACGACGTTACGGGCTATGGCTACACCTTC
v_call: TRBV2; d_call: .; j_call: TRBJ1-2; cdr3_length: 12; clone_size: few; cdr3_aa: CASSEGGYGYTF; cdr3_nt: TGTGCCAGCAGTGAAGGCGGCTATGGCTACACCTTC
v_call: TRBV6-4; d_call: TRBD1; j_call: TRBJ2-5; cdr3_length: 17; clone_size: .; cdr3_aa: CASSNFRDRESQETQYF; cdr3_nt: TGTGCCAGCAGTAATTTCCGGGACAGGGAATCCCAAGAGACCCAGTACTTC
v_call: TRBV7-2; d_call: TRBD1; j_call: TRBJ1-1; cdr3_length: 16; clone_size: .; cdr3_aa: CASSQGTGGAGTEAFF; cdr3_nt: TGTGCCAGCAGCCAGGGGACAGGGGGCGCGGGGACTGAAGCTTTCTTT
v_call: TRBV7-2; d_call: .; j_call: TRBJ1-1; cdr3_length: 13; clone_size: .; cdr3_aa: CASSLAGRAEAFF; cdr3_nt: TGTGCCAGCAGCTTAGCAGGCAGGGCTGAAGCTTTCTTT
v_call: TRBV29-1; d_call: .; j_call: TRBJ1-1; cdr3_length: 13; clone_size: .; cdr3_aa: CSTLRGTGTEAFF; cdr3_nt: TGCAGCACCTTGCGGGGGACTGGCACTGAAGCTTTCTTT
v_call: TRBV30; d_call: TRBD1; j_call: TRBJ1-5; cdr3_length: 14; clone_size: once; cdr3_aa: CAWSRDRGNQPQHF; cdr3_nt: TGTGCCTGGAGCAGGGACAGGGGGAACCAGCCCCAGCATTTT
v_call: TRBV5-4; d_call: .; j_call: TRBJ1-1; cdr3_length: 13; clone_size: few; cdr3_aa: CASSSRGYGEAFF; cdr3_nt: TGTGCCAGCAGCTCCAGGGGTTACGGTGAAGCTTTCTTT
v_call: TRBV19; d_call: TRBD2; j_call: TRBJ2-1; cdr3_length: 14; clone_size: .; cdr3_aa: CASSSGGDYNEQFF; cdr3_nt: TGTGCCAGTAGTAGCGGGGGGGATTACAATGAGCAGTTCTTC
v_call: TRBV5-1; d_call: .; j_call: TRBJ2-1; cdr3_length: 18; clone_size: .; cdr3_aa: CASSLGIGMASSYNEQFF; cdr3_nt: TGCGCCAGCAGCTTGGGGATCGGGATGGCGAGCTCCTACAATGAGCAGTTCTTC
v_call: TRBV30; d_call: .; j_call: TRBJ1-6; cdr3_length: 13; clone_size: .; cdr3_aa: CAWSQGNNSPLHF; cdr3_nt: TGTGCCTGGTCTCAGGGGAATAATTCACCCCTCCACTTT
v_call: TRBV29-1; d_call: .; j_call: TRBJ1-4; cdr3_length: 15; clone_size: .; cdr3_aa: CSVLLVIATNEKLFF; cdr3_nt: TGCAGCGTACTTCTTGTCATAGCAACTAATGAAAAACTGTTTTTT
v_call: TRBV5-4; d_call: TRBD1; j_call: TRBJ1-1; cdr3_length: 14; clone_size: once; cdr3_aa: CASSSQGRDTEAFF; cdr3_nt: TGTGCCAGCAGCTCACAGGGGCGGGACACTGAAGCTTTCTTT
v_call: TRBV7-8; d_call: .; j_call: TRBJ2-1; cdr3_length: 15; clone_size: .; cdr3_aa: CASSLATSSYNEQFF; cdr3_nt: TGTGCCAGCAGCTTAGCGACTAGCTCCTACAATGAGCAGTTCTTC
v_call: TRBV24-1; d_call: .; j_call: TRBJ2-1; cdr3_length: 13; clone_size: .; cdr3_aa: CATSGSWGDEQFF; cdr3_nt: TGTGCCACCAGTGGATCCTGGGGAGATGAGCAGTTCTTC
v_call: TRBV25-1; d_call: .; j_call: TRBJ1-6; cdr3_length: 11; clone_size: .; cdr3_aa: CASSQNSPLHF; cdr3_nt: TGTGCCAGCAGTCAAAATTCACCCCTCCACTTT
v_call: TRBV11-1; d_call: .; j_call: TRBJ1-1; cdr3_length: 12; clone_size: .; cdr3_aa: CASSLAQGSAFF; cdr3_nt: TGTGCCAGCAGCTTAGCGCAGGGATCGGCTTTCTTT
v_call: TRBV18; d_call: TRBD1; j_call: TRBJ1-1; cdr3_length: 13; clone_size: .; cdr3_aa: CASSLDQGGIAFF; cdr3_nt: TGTGCCAGCTCACTGGATCAGGGGGGCATTGCTTTCTTT
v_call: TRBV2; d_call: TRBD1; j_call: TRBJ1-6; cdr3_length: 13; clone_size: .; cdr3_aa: CASSTTGTPPLHF; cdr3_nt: TGTGCCAGCAGTACGACAGGGACCCCTCCCCTCCACTTT
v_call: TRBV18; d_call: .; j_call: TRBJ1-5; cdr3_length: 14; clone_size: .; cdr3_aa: CASSPDTSNQPQHF; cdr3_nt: TGTGCCAGCTCACCGGACACGAGCAATCAGCCCCAGCATTTT
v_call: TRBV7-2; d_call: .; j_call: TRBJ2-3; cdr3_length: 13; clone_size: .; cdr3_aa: CASSLREGDTQYF; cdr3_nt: TGTGCCAGCAGCTTACGGGAAGGAGATACGCAGTATTTT
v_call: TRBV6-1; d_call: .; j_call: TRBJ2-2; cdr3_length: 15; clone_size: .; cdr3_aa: CASSEFSGNTGELFF; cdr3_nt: TGTGCCAGCAGTGAATTTAGCGGAAACACCGGGGAGCTGTTTTTT
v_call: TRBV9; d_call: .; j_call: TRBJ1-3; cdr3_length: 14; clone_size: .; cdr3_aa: CASSVARAGNTIYF; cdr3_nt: TGTGCCAGCAGCGTAGCCAGGGCTGGAAACACCATATATTTT
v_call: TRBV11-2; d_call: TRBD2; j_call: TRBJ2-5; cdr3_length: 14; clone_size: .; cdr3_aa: CASSLRLAGTTQYF; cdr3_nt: TGTGCCAGCAGCTTAAGACTAGCGGGGACGACCCAGTACTTC
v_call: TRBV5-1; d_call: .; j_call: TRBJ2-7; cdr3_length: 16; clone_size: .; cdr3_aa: CASSLYPAGSSYEQYF; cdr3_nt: TGCGCCAGCAGCTTGTATCCGGCAGGGTCCTCCTACGAGCAGTACTTC
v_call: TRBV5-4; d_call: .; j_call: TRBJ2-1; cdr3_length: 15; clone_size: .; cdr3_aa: CASSLEGSAHNEQFF; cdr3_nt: TGTGCCAGCAGCTTGGAGGGTAGCGCCCACAATGAGCAGTTCTTC
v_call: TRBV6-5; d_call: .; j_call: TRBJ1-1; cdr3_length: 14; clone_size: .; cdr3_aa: CASSYSRKVTEAFF; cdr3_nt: TGTGCCAGCAGTTACTCCAGGAAAGTCACTGAAGCTTTCTTT
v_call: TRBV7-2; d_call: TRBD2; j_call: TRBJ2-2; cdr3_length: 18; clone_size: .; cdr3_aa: CASSLDRLAGLNTGELFF; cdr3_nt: TGTGCCAGCAGCTTAGACCGACTAGCGGGGCTTAACACCGGGGAGCTGTTTTTT
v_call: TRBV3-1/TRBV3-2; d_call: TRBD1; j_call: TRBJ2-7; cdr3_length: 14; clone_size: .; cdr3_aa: CASSQDRISYEQYF; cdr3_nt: TGTGCCAGCAGCCAGGACAGGATTTCCTACGAGCAGTACTTC
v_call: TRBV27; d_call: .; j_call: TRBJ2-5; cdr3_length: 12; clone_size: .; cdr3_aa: CASGFRGETQYF; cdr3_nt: TGTGCCAGCGGCTTCAGGGGAGAGACCCAGTACTTC
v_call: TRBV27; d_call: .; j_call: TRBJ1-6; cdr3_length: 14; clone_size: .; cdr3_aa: CASTSGLSVSPLHF; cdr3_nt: TGTGCCAGCACCTCAGGGTTATCCGTTTCACCCCTCCACTTT
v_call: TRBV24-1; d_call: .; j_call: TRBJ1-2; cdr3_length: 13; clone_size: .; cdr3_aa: CATSDGRGNGYTF; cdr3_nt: TGTGCCACCAGTGATGGCAGGGGTAATGGCTACACCTTC
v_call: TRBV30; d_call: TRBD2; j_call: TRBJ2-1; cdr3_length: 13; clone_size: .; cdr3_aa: CAWSVLAGYEQFF; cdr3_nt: TGTGCCTGGAGTGTACTAGCGGGGTATGAGCAGTTCTTC
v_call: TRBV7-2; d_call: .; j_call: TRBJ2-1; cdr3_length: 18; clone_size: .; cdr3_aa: CASSKRLLAESSYNEQFF; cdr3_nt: TGTGCCAGCAGCAAGCGATTGTTAGCGGAGAGCTCCTACAATGAGCAGTTCTTC
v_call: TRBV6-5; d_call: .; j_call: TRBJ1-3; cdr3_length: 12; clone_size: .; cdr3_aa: CASAGKGNTIYF; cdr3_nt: TGTGCCAGCGCAGGGAAAGGAAACACCATATATTTT
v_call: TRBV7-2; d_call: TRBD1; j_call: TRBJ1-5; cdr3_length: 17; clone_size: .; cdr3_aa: CASSLGGQGFSNQPQHF; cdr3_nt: TGTGCCAGCAGCTTAGGAGGACAGGGCTTTAGCAATCAGCCCCAGCATTTT
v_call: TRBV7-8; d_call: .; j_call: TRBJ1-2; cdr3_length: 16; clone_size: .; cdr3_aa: CASSLDRVQGNYGYTF; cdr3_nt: TGTGCCAGCAGCCTTGACCGAGTGCAGGGGAACTATGGCTACACCTTC